This T cell receptor (beta chain) was sequenced in a study of cytomegalovirus exposure and HLA in healthy donors. This PCR relied on a set of 60 Vbeta primers and 13 Jbeta primers. Measured with immunoSEQ multiplex PCR; TCRdb has only the in-frame clones, and not every one. Counted here are over 100,000 clones, around 63% occurring once; the ten biggest clones make up 4% to 5.5%. Trimming shortened V by 4 bases and J by 2 bases, and 15 bases separated the two germline ends. The CDR3 sequence is 15 residues long. Per the germline V gene, CDR1 is PRHDT and CDR2 is FYEKMQ (reference sequence). Sequencing input: PBMCs. The chain combines TRBV13 with TRBJ2-7; the D gene is possibly TRBD1 (6 bases). This TCR derives from a human donor in good health. For the CDR3, the DNA is TGTGCCAGCAGCTCCCGGGACATACGAACCTACGAGCAGTACTTC. It encodes CASSSRDIRTYEQYF.